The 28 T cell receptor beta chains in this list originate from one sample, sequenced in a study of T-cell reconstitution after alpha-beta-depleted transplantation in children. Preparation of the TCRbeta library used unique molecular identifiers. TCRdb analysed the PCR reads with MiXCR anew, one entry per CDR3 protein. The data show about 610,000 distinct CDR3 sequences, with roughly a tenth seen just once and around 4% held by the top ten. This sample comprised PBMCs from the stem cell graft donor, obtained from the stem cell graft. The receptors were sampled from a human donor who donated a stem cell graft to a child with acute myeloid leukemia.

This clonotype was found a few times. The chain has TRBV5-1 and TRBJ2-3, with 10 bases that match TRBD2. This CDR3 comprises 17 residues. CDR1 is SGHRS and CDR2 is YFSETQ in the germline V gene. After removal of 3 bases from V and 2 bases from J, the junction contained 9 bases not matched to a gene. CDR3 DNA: TGCGCCAGCAGCTCGCCCGGGACTAGCGTTCCCACAGATACGCAGTATTTT. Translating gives CASSSPGTSVPTDTQYF. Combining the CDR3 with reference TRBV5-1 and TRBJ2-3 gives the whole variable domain KAGVTQTPRYLIKTRGQQVTLSCSPISGHRSVSWYQQTPGQGLQFLFEYFSETQRNKGNFPGRFSGRQFSNSRSEMNVSTLELGDSALYLCASSSPGTSVPTDTQYFGPGTRLTVL.

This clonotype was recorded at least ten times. The CDR3 DNA is TGTGCCAGCAGTTTCCTATTCCCGGGACAGAAAGGAGACTATGGCTACACCTTC. Its protein product is CASSFLFPGQKGDYGYTF. This rearrangement joins TRBV28 to TRBJ1-2, with TRBD1 matching over 7 bases. The CDR3 is 18 amino acids. Germline V gene data show CDR1 as MDHEN and CDR2 as SYDVKM. V lost 3 bases, J lost 3 bases, and 16 bases stayed unmatched.

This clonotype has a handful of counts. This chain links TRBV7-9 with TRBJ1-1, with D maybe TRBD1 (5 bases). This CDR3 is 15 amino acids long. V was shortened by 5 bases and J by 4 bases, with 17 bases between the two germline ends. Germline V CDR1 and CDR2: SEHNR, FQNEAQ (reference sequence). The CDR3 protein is CASSREPGGSTEAFF. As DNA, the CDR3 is TGTGCCAGCAGCCGCGAGCCGGGGGGAAGCACTGAAGCTTTCTTT.

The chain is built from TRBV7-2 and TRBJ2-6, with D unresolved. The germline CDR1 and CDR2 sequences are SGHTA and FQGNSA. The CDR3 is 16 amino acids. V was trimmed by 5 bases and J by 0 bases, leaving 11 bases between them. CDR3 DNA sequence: TGTGCCAGCAGCCTCCAACTGAGCTCTGGGGCCAACGTCCTGACTTTC. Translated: CASSLQLSSGANVLTF.

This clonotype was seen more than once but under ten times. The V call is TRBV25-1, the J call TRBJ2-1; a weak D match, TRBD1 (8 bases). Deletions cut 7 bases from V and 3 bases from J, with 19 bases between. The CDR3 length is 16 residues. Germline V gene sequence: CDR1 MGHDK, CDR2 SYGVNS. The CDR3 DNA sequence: TGTGCCAGCAAGGGACTAACAGGGGGAAACTACAATGAGCAGTTCTTC. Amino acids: CASKGLTGGNYNEQFF.

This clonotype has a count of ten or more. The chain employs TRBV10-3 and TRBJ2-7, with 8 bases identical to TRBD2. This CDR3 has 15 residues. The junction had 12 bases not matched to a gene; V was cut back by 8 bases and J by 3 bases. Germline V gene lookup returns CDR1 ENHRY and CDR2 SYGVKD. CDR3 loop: CAILGKLAANYEQYF. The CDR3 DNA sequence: TGTGCCATCTTAGGGAAACTAGCGGCAAACTACGAGCAGTACTTC.

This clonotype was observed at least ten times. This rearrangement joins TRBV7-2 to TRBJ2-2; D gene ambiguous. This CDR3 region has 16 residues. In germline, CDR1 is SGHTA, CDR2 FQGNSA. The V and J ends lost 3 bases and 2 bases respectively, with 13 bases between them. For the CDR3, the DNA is TGTGCCAGCAGCTTTAGGTGGACCCCCAACACCGGGGAGCTGTTTTTT. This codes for CASSFRWTPNTGELFF.

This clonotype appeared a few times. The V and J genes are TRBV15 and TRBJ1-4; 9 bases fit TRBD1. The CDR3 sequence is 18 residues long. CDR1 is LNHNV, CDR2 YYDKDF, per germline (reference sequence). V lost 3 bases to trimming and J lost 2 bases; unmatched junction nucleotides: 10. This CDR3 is CATSRWGTGLATNEKLFF. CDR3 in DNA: TGTGCCACCAGCAGGTGGGGGACAGGGCTTGCCACTAATGAAAAACTGTTTTTT. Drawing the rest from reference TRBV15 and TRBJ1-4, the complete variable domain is DAMVIQNPRYQVTQFGKPVTLSCSQTLNHNVMYWYQQKSSQAPKLLFHYYDKDFNNEADTPDNFQSRRPNTSFCFLDIRSPGLGDTAMYLCATSRWGTGLATNEKLFFGSGTQLSVL.

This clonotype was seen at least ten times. The CDR3 coding sequence is TGTGCCTGGGGTCCCGGGACAACCTACGAGCAGTACTTC. This gives the protein CAWGPGTTYEQYF. The chain recombines TRBV30 with TRBJ2-7, with D perhaps matching TRBD1 (6 bases). This CDR3 is built from 13 residues. The germline V gene encodes CDR1 GTSNPN and CDR2 SVGIG (reference sequence). Trimming removed 5 bases at V and 2 bases at J, with 13 bases between.

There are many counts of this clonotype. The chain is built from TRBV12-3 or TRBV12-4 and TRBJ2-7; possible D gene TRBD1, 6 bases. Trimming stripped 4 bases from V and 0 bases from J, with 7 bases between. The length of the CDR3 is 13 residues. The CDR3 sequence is CASSSTGSYEQYF. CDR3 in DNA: TGTGCCAGCAGTTCGACAGGCTCCTACGAGCAGTACTTC.

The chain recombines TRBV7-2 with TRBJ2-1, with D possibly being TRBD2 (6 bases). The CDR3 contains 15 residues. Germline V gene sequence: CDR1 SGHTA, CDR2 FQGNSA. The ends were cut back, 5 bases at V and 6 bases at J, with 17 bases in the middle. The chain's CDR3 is CASSPYGGIVNEQFF. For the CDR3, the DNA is TGTGCCAGCAGCCCCTACGGCGGGATAGTCAATGAGCAGTTCTTC.

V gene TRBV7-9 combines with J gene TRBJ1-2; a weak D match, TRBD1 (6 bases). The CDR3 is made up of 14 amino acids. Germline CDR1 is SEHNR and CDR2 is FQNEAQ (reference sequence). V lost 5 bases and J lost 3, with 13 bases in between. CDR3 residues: CASSAQGFDYGYTF. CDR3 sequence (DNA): TGTGCCAGCAGCGCACAGGGTTTTGACTATGGCTACACCTTC.

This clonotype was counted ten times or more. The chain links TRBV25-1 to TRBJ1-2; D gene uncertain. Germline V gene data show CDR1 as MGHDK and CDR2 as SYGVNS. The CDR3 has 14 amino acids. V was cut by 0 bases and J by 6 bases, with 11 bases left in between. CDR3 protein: CASSEYGLGHGYTF. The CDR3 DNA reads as TGTGCCAGCAGTGAATATGGACTAGGTCATGGCTACACCTTC.

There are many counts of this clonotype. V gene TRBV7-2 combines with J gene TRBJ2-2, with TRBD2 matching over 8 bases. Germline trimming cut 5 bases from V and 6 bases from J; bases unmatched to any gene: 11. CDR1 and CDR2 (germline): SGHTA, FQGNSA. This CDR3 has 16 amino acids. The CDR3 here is CASSESGTRVPGELFF. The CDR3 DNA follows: TGTGCCAGCAGCGAGTCCGGGACTAGGGTTCCCGGGGAGCTGTTTTTT. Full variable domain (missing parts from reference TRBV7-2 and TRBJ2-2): GAGVSQSPSNKVTEKGKDVELRCDPISGHTALYWYRQSLGQGLEFLIYFQGNSAPDKSGLPSDRFSAERTGGSVSTLTIQRTQQEDSAVYLCASSESGTRVPGELFFGEGSRLTVL.

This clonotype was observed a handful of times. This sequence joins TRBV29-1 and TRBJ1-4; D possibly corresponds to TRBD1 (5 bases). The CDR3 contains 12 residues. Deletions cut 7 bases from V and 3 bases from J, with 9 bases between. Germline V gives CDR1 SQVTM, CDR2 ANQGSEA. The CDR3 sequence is CSASGSNEKLFF. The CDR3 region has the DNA TGCAGCGCCTCAGGGTCTAATGAAAAACTGTTTTTT.

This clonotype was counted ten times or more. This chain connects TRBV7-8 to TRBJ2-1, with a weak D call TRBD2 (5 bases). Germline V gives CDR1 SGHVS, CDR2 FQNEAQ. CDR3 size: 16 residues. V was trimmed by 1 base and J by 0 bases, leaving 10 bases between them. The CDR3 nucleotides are TGTGCCAGCAGCTTAGGGTCTAGCCGCTCCTACAATGAGCAGTTCTTC. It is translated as CASSLGSSRSYNEQFF.

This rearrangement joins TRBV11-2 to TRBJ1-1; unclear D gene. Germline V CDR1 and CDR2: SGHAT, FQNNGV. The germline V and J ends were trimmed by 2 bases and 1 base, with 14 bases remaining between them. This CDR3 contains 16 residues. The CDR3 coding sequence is TGTGCCAGCAGCTTAAGAGTTTCCGTGGAGAACACTGAAGCTTTCTTT. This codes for CASSLRVSVENTEAFF.

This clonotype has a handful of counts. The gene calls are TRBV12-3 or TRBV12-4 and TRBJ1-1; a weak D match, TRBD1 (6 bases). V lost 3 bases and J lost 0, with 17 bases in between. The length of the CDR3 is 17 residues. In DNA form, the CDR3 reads TGTGCCAGCAGTTTGCAACTAGGGGGGTCGGTGAACACTGAAGCTTTCTTT. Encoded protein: CASSLQLGGSVNTEAFF.

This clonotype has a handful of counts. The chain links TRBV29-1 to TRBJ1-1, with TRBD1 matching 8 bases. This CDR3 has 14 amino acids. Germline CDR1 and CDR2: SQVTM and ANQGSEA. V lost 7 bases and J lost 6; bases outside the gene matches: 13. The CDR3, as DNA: TGCAGCGGACTCACCCTTCAGGGGGCCTCTGAAGCTTTCTTT. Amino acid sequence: CSGLTLQGASEAFF.

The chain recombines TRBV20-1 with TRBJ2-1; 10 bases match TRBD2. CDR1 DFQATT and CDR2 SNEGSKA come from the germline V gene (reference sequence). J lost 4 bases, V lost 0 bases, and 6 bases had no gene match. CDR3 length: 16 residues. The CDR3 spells CSAREPSSGRYNEQFF. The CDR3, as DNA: TGCAGTGCTAGAGAGCCAAGTAGCGGGAGGTACAATGAGCAGTTCTTC.

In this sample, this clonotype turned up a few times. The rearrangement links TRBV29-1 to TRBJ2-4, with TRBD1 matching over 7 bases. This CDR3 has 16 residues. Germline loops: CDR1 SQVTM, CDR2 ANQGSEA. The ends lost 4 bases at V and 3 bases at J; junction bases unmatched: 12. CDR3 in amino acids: CSVGGGGSISKNIQYF. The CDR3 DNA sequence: TGCAGCGTTGGAGGGGGCGGATCAATTAGCAAAAACATTCAGTACTTC.

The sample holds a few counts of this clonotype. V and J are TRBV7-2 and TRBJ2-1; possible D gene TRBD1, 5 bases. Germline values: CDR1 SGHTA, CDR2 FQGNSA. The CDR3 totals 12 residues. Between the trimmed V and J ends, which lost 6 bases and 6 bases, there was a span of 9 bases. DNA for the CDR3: TGTGCCAGCAGTCGACAGTTCAATGAGCAGTTCTTC. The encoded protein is CASSRQFNEQFF.

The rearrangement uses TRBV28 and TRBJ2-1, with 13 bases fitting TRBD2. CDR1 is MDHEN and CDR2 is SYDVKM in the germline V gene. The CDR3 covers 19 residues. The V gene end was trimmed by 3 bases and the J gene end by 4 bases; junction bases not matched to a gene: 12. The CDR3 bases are TGTGCCAGCAGTTTTCGGGGCGCGGGACTAGCGGGGAAATACAATGAGCAGTTCTTC. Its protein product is CASSFRGAGLAGKYNEQFF.

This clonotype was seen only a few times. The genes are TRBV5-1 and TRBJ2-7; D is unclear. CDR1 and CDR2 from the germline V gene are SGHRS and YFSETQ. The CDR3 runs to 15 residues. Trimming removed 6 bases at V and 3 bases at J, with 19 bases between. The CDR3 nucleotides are TGCGCCAGCACCCCAGACCCCGTTATTGGCTACGAGCAGTACTTC. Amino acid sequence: CASTPDPVIGYEQYF.

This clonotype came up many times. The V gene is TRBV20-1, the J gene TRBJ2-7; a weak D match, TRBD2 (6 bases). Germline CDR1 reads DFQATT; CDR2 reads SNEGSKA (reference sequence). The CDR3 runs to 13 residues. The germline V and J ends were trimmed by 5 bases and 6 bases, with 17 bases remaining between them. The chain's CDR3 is CSAPQRVGGEQYF. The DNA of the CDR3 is TGCAGTGCTCCCCAGAGGGTGGGGGGCGAGCAGTACTTC.

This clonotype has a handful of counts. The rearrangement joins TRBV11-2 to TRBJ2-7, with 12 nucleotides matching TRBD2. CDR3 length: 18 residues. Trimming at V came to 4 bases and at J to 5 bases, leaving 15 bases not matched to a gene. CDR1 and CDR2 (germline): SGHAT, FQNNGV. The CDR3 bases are TGTGCCAGCAGCTCCGCCCAACTAGCGGGAGGACTAAGGAACGAGCAGTACTTC. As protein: CASSSAQLAGGLRNEQYF.

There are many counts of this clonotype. The CDR3 sequence: CASLNSGANVLTF. In DNA form, the CDR3 reads TGTGCCAGCCTTAATTCAGGAGCCAACGTCCTGACTTTC. The chain joins TRBV6-5 to TRBJ2-6, with D uncertain. V dropped 8 bases and J dropped 7 bases, with 12 bases sitting between them. From germline, CDR1 is MNHEY and CDR2 SVGAGI. There are 13 residues in the CDR3.

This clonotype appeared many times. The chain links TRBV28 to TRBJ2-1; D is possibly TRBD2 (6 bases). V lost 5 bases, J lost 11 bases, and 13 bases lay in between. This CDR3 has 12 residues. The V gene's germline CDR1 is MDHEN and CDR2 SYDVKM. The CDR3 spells CASSLTTSKQFF. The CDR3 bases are TGTGCCAGCAGTCTTACAACTAGCAAGCAGTTCTTC.